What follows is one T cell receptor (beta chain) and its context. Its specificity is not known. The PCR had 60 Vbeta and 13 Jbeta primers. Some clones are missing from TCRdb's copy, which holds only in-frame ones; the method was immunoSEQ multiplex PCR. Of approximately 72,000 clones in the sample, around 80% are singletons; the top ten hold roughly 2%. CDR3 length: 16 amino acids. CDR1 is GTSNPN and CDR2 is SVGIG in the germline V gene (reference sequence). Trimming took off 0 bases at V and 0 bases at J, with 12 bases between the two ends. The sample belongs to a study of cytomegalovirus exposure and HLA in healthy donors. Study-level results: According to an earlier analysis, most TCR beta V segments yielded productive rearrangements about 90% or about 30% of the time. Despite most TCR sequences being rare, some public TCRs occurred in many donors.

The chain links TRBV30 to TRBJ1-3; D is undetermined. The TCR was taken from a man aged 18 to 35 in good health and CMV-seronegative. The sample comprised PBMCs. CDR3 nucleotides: TGTGCCTGGAGTGTACGTATAGTCGCCTCTGGAAACACCATATATTTT. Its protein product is CAWSVRIVASGNTIYF. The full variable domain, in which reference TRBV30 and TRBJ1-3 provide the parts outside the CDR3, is SQTIHQWPATLVQPVGSPLSLECTVEGTSNPNLYWYRQAAGRGLQLLFYSVGIGQISSEVPQNLSASRPQDRQFILSSKKLLLSDSGFYLCAWSVRIVASGNTIYFGEGSWLTVV.